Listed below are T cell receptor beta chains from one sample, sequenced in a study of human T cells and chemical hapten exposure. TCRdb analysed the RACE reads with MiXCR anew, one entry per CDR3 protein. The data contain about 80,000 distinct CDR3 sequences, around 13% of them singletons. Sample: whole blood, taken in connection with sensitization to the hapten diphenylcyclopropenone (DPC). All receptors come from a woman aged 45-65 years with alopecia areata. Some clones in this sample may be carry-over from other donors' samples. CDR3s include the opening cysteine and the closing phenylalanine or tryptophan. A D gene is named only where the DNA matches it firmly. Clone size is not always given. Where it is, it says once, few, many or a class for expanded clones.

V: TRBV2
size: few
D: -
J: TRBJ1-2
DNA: TGTGCCAGCAGTGAAGTCCCCTCCTATGGCTACACCTTC
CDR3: CASSEVPSYGYTF

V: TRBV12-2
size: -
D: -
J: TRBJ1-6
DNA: TGTGCAAGTCGCTTAGCGGAGGACAGATTCGAATCACCCCTCCACTTT
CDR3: CASRLAEDRFESPLHF

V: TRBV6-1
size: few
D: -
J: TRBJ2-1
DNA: TGTGCCAGCAGTGAAATGGGACCCGAATTGATCTTC
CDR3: CASSEMGPELIF

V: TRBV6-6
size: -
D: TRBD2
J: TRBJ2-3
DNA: TGTGCCAGCAGTTACGGCCAGCGGGAGTTTACAGATACGCAGTATTTT
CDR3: CASSYGQREFTDTQYF

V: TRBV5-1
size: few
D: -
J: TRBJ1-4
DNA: TGCGCCAGCAGCTTGGGGACGGGTGAAAAACTGTTTTTT
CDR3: CASSLGTGEKLFF

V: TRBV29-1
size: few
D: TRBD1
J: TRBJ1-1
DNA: TGCAGCGTTGGGACCGGGACAGGGCTCACTGAAGCTTTCTTT
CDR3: CSVGTGTGLTEAFF

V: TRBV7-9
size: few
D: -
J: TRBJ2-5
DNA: TGTGCCAGCAGCCTGCCGGGGACATCGGAGACCCAGTACTTC
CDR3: CASSLPGTSETQYF

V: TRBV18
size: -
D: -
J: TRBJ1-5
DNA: TGTGCCAGCTCACCAGGGCCGCAGATCGTCCAGCCCCAGCATTTT
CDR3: CASSPGPQIVQPQHF

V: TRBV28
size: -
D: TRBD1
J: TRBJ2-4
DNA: TGTGCCAGCAGTTGGGACAGGAATAAAAACATTCAGTACTTC
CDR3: CASSWDRNKNIQYF

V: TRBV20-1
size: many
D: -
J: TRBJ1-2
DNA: TGCAGTGCTAGTCTCAGGACTAACTATGGCTACACCTTC
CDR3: CSASLRTNYGYTF

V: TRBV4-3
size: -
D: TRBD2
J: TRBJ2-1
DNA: TGCGCCAGCAGCCCGACTAGCGGCCGATACAATGAGCAGTTCTTC
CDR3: CASSPTSGRYNEQFF

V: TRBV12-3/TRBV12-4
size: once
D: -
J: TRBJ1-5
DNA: TGTGCCAGCAGTTCGGCCCTTAGCAATCAGCCCCAGCATTTT
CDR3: CASSSALSNQPQHF

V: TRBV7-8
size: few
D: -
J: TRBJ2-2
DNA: TGTGCCAGCAGCCGAGACAGGATTAACACCGGGGAGCTGTTTTTT
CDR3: CASSRDRINTGELFF

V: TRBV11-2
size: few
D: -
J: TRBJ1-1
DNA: TGTGCCAGCAGCACGATCCGGGGGTCGCGGACTGAAGCTTTCTTT
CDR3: CASSTIRGSRTEAFF

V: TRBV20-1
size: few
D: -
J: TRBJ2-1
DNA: TGCAGTGCTAGCGGGAGCAGGTACAATGAGCAGTTCTTC
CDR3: CSASGSRYNEQFF

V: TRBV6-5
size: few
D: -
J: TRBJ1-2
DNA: TGTGCCAGCAGTCCCGCCGACGGATTCTATGGCTACACCTTC
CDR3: CASSPADGFYGYTF

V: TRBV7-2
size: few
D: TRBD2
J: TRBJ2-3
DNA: TGTGCCAGCAGCTTAAACGCGGGAGGGCGGGGCACAGATACGCAGTATTTT
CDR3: CASSLNAGGRGTDTQYF

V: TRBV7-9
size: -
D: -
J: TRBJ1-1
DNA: TGTGCCAGCAGTTACCCCGAGGGGCCCGCTTTCTTT
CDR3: CASSYPEGPAFF

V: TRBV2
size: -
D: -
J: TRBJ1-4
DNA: TGTGCCAGCAGTCCGACTACAACTAATGAAAAACTGTTTTTT
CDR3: CASSPTTTNEKLFF

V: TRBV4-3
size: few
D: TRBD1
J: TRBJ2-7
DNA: TGCGCCAGCAGCCGGACTTTTCGGAGGCAGGGGGTCTCCGAGCAGTACTTC
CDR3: CASSRTFRRQGVSEQYF

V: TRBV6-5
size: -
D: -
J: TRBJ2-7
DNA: TGTGCCAGCAGTTACATTGAGGGAGGTTTGAGTAGCGAGCAGTACTTC
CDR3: CASSYIEGGLSSEQYF

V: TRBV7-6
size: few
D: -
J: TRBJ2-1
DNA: TGTGCCAGCAGCTTGGTAGGGGGAGGGAATGAGCAGTTCTTC
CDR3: CASSLVGGGNEQFF

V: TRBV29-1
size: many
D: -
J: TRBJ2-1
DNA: TGCAGCGTTGAAGATTTTAGGGACTTCAACAATGAGCAGTTCTTC
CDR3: CSVEDFRDFNNEQFF

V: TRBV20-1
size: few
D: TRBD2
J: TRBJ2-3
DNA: TGCAGTGCTAGAGATAGAATAGCGGGCCCTAGCACAGATACGCAGTATTTT
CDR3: CSARDRIAGPSTDTQYF

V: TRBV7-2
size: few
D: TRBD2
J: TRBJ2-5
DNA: TGTGCCAGCAGCTTAGCGGGGTTAGCGGGAGGAAAGACCCAGTACTTC
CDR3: CASSLAGLAGGKTQYF

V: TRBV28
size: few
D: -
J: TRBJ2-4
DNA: TGTGCCAGCAGCCCACAGGAATTAGCCAAAAACATTCAGTACTTC
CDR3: CASSPQELAKNIQYF

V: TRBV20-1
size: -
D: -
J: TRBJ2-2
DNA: TGCAGTGCTAGAGAGTCTTCGACGGGCGCCGGGGAGCTGTTTTTT
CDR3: CSARESSTGAGELFF

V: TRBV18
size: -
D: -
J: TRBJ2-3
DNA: TGTGCCAGCTCACCCAATCGCTCTCGCACAGATACGCAGTATTTT
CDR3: CASSPNRSRTDTQYF

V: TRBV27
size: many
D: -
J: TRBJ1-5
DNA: TGTGCCAGCAGTGATTACCTGGGGGGGCCCCAGCATTTT
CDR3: CASSDYLGGPQHF

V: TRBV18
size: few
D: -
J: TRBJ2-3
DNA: TGTGCCAGCTCACCACTGGATCTAGCAGGAGATACGCAGTATTTT
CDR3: CASSPLDLAGDTQYF

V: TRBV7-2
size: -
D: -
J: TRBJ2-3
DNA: TGTGCCAGCAGCTTGGGGCTAGTTGCAGATACGCAGTATTTT
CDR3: CASSLGLVADTQYF

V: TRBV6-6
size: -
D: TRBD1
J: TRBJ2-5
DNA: TGTGCCAGCAGTTACACAGACAGGGGGCTGGAGACCCAGTACTTC
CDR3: CASSYTDRGLETQYF

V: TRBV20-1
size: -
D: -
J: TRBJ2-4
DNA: TGCAGTGCTAGAGAGGGATTGGCGGGCCTCAAAAACATTCAGTACTTC
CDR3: CSAREGLAGLKNIQYF

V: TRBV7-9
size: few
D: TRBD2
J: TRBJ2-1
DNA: TGTGCCAGCAGCTTAGATATTAGCGGGAGGAAGTTCTTC
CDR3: CASSLDISGRKFF

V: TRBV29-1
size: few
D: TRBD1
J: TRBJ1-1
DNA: TGCAGCGTTAAGGGGGCGGAAGGGAACACTGAAGCTTTCTTT
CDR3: CSVKGAEGNTEAFF

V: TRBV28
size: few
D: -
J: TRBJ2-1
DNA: TGTGCCAGCAGTGTGACAACCTACAATGAGCAGTTCTTC
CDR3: CASSVTTYNEQFF

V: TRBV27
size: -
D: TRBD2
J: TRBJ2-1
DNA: TGTGCCAGCGCCGAGCGGGAGTCCTCCAATGAGCAGTTCTTC
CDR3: CASAERESSNEQFF

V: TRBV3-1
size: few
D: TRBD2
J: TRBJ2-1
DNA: TGTGCCAGCAGCCAGTCACCGGGACTAGCGGGAGGTGAGCAGTTCTTC
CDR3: CASSQSPGLAGGEQFF